This T cell receptor beta chain was identified during a study of control samples from healthy donors and cancer patients. As to this clone: The sample holds other DNA sequences that translate to the same CDR3.

The V and J ends lost 2 bases and 0 bases respectively, with 6 bases between them. CDR1 SGHVS and CDR2 FQNEAQ come from the germline V gene. This CDR3 comprises 14 residues. Assay: immunoSEQ multiplex PCR; the TCRdb copy retains only in-frame clones and omits some. The sample lists some 120,000 clones, more than 70% seen once, with approximately 2.9% in the top ten. This sequence originates from a man in his sixties in good health. The chain couples TRBV7-8 to TRBJ2-3; D unclear. Material for sequencing was blood. The CDR3 DNA follows: TGTGCCAGCAGCTTAACTGGTAGCACAGATACGCAGTATTTT. This translates into CASSLTGSTDTQYF.